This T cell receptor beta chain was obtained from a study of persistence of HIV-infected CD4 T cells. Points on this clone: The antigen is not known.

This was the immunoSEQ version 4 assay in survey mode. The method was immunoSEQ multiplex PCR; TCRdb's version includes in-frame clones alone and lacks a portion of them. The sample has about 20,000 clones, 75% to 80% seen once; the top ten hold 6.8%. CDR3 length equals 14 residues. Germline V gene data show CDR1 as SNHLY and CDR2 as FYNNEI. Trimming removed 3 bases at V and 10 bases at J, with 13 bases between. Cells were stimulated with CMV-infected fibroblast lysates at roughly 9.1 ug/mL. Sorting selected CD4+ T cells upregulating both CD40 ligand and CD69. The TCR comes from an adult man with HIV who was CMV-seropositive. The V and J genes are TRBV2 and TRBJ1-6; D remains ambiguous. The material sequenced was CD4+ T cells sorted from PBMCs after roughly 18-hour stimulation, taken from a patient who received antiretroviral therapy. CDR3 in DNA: TGTGCCAGCAGTGACGCTATCGGAAGGTCACCCCTCCACTTT. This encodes CASSDAIGRSPLHF.